This T cell receptor (beta chain) was identified during a study of T cell repertoires in cytomegalovirus infection. Study-wide background: Both a matching HLA type and CMV infection were indicated by public TCR beta signatures.

TCRdb ran MiXCR on the reads and lists one entry per CDR3 protein. The data show just over 300,000 distinct CDR3 sequences, roughly 15% seen once. Study outcomes and limitations: The response measured ex vivo was dominated by TCR beta clonotypes (HLA-C-restricted and CMV-specific). CMV carriers having the relevant HLA were flagged by cumulative public TCR beta family frequency.

On this clonotype: What it binds is not known.

This CDR3 contains 15 residues. V was clipped by 5 bases and J by 5 bases, with 15 bases between them. The sample was PBMCs. The genes are TRBV12-3 or TRBV12-4 and TRBJ1-4, with D possibly TRBD1 on 6 matching bases. The source of this sequence is a human donor in good health (CMV status not recorded). Some clones in this sample may be carry-over from other donors' samples. CDR3 in amino acids: CASSALQGGNEKLFF. The CDR3 coding sequence is TGTGCCAGCAGTGCCCTACAGGGTGGGAATGAAAAACTGTTTTTT.